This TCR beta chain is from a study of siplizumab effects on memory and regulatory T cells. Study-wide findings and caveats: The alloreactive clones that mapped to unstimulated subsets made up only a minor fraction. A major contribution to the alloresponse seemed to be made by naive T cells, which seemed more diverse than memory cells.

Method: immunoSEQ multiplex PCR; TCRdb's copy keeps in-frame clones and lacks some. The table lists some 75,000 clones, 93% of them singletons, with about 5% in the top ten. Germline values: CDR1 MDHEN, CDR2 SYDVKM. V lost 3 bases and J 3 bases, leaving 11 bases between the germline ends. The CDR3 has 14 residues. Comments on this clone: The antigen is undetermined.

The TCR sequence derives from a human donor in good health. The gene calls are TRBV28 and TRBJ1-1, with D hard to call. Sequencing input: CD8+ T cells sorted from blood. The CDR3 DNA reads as TGTGCCAGCAGTTTTCGTATCCTTGACACTGAAGCTTTCTTT. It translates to CASSFRILDTEAFF. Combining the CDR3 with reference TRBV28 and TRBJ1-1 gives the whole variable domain DVKVTQSSRYLVKRTGEKVFLECVQDMDHENMFWYRQDPGLGLRLIYFSYDVKMKEKGDIPEGYSVSREKKERFSLILESASTNQTSMYLCASSFRILDTEAFFGQGTRLTVV.